This record looks at one T cell receptor (beta chain) sequence and its context. What it recognizes is unknown. These data originate in a study of T cell responses to AZD1222 COVID-19 vaccine. Overall study findings and caveats: Among those given AZD1222, only six were seropositive at baseline.

The data were produced by immunoSEQ multiplex PCR, yet TCRdb's version contains in-frame clones alone and is incomplete. The table shows 150,000 or so clones, with 85% to 90% occurring only once. Germline V gene sequence: CDR1 MDHEN, CDR2 SYDVKM. The V gene end was trimmed by 8 bases and the J gene end by 7 bases; junction bases not matched to a gene: 6. This CDR3 is 13 amino acids long. This clonotype was obtained from an adult in good health. The sequencing used peripheral blood, collected on day 0 of AZD1222 vaccination. This rearrangement joins TRBV28 to TRBJ1-4; 8 nucleotides agree with TRBD1. CDR3 coding DNA: TGTGCCAGCCTACAGGGGGATACTGAAAAACTGTTTTTT. Translated, it gives CASLQGDTEKLFF.